These 9 T cell receptor beta chains share one sample of origin, sequenced in a study of shared clonotypes between healthy human individuals. Method: immunoSEQ multiplex PCR; TCRdb's copy keeps in-frame clones and lacks some. The table includes roughly 2.2 million clones, under 95% detected once. Sequenced: naive CD4+ T cells from PBMCs. Indicated subset: CD45RA+ positively selected. These receptors came from a man between 18 and 35 years old in good health. Some clones in this sample may be carry-over from other donors' samples.

With regard to this clone: The conserved phenylalanine or tryptophan normally closing the CDR3 is absent here, so this likely arose from a read error. No DNA is shown, since the ends of the CDR3 on it are uncertain; the CDR3 is the one TCRdb lists. The gene calls are TRBV29-1 and TRBJ2-7; TRBD1, the table's D call, was not compared with the DNA. Germline V gene sequence: CDR1 SQVTM, CDR2 ANQGSEA. The CDR3 has 13 amino acids, counting both end residues. The CDR3 is CSVGPDNIYEQYL.

The rearrangement joins TRBV7-3 to TRBJ2-2; D not certain. Deletions cut 6 bases from V and 4 bases from J, with 15 bases between. Per germline, CDR1 SGHTA and CDR2 FQGTGA. CDR3 length: 15 amino acids. The CDR3 reads CASSSGLVGTGELFF. The CDR3 nucleotides read TGTGCCAGCAGTTCCGGGCTGGTGGGCACCGGGGAGCTGTTTTTT.

The rearrangement links TRBV6-5 to TRBJ1-3, with a possible D match to TRBD1 (6 bases). This CDR3 spans 15 amino acids. With 6 bases removed from V and 4 bases from J, the gap between germline ends came to 16 bases. In germline, CDR1 is MNHEY, CDR2 SVGAGI. For the CDR3, the DNA is TGTGCCAGCAGCCTAGGGACTCAGGGGGGAAACACCATATATTTT. Its translation: CASSLGTQGGNTIYF.

J is TRBJ2-1 and V is TRBV7-3; D is perhaps TRBD1 (6 bases). Germline assignment: CDR1 SGHTA and CDR2 FQGTGA. The CDR3 runs to 15 residues. Trimming removed 5 bases at V and 4 bases at J, with 15 bases between. CDR3 residues: CASSNGARGYNEQFF. The CDR3 region has the DNA TGTGCCAGCAGCAACGGGGCTAGGGGGTACAATGAGCAGTTCTTC.

This chain connects TRBV7-9 to TRBJ1-2; D call uncertain. The CDR3 covers 12 residues. Trimming pared 2 bases from V and 12 bases from J, leaving 13 bases between. Germline V CDR1 and CDR2: SEHNR, FQNEAQ (reference sequence). CDR3 amino acids: CASSLSDGTNTF. The CDR3 DNA sequence: TGTGCCAGCAGCTTATCGGACGGCACAAACACCTTC.

The genes are TRBV7-8 and TRBJ2-7; 10 bases match TRBD2. Trimming took 7 bases from V and 0 from J; bases not matched to a gene: 6. Germline-derived CDR1 and CDR2 are SGHVS and FQNEAQ. This CDR3 is 15 amino acids long. The CDR3 nucleotides read TGTGCCAGCACCTCCCCTAGCGGGAGCTCCTACGAGCAGTACTTC. It specifies CASTSPSGSSYEQYF. Using reference TRBV7-8 and TRBJ2-7 for the parts outside the CDR3, the full variable domain is GAGVSQSPRYKVAKRGQDVALRCDPISGHVSLFWYQQALGQGPEFLTYFQNEAQLDKSGLPSDRFFAERPEGSVSTLKIQRTQQEDSAVYLCASTSPSGSSYEQYFGPGTRLTVT.

The rearrangement links TRBV4-1 to TRBJ2-5, with D maybe TRBD2 (6 bases). CDR3 size: 14 residues. V lost 4 bases, J lost 1 base, and 10 bases lay in between. Germline-derived CDR1 and CDR2 are MGHRA and YSYEKL. This CDR3 reads CASSLRGFQETQYF. CDR3 nucleotides: TGCGCCAGCAGCCTCCGGGGGTTCCAAGAGACCCAGTACTTC.

The chain recombines TRBV4-1 with TRBJ1-4; no reliable D call. This CDR3 comprises 12 residues. V lost 1 base to trimming and J lost 8 bases, with 5 bases between them. Germline loops: CDR1 MGHRA, CDR2 YSYEKL. In nucleotides, the CDR3 is TGCGCCAGCAGCCAAGCCGGGGAAAAACTGTTTTTT. The encoded protein is CASSQAGEKLFF.

The count of this clone is one. This chain connects TRBV4-3 to TRBJ1-2; 10 bases line up with TRBD1. This CDR3 is built from 15 residues. Germline CDR1 and CDR2: LGHNA and YSLEER. Trimming removed 3 bases from V and 4 bases from J; junction bases left unmatched: 5. CDR3 residues: CASSQQTGGGYGYTF. The CDR3, as DNA: TGCGCCAGCAGCCAGCAGACAGGGGGCGGCTATGGCTACACCTTC.